Presented here are 21 T cell receptor beta chains from one specimen sequenced in a study of molecular identifiers for immune sequencing clone quantification. TCRdb reprocessed the PCR reads with MiXCR, giving one entry per CDR3 protein. The sample lists some 9,800 distinct CDR3 sequences; around 17% were seen once. Sequencing was done on a sample of naive CD8+ T cells from blood, with Jurkat cell RNA spiked in. Sample subset: FACS-sorted CD8+CD4-CCR7+CD45RA+ naive T cells. The receptors come from a human donor in good health. Some libraries in this study had Jurkat cell RNA spiked in.

This clonotype was detected many times. The V and J genes are TRBV27 and TRBJ2-7; perhaps TRBD1 as D (5 bases). Trimming pared 5 bases from V and 3 bases from J, leaving 14 bases between. The CDR3 covers 14 residues. Germline CDR1 is MNHEY and CDR2 is SMNVEV (reference sequence). The DNA for the CDR3 is TGTGCCAGCAGTCTAAATGGGGCTAGCTACGAGCAGTACTTC. Its protein product is CASSLNGASYEQYF.

This clonotype was detected ten times or more. The rearrangement joins TRBV7-2 to TRBJ2-1; the match to TRBD2 covers 11 bases. V was clipped by 1 base and J by 4 bases; unmatched bases: 3. Per the germline V gene, CDR1 is SGHTA and CDR2 is FQGNSA. The CDR3 is 16 amino acids. CDR3 nucleotides: TGTGCCAGCAGCTTAGTAGGGACTAGCGGATACAATGAGCAGTTCTTC. This encodes CASSLVGTSGYNEQFF.

This clonotype was found a few times. The chain couples TRBV6-6 to TRBJ2-3; 9 nucleotides align to TRBD2. The J segment lost 2 bases and the V segment lost 5 bases, leaving 8 bases of the junction unmatched. This CDR3 has 16 residues. The germline gives CDR1 MNHNY, CDR2 SVGAGI (reference sequence). The CDR3 protein is CASSATSGRFTDTQYF. Written as DNA, the CDR3 is TGTGCCAGCAGTGCGACTAGCGGCAGATTCACAGATACGCAGTATTTT.

This clonotype rates as medium-sized. The chain links TRBV7-9 to TRBJ2-3; D is unresolved. V lost 5 bases and J 4 bases, leaving 16 bases between the germline ends. The CDR3 sequence is 15 residues long. CDR1 and CDR2 (germline): SEHNR, FQNEAQ (reference sequence). As DNA, the CDR3 is TGTGCCAGCAGCCCCAAGCGCTCCAAAGCAGATACGCAGTATTTT. This codes for CASSPKRSKADTQYF.

This clonotype ranks as medium-sized. The chain combines TRBV5-1 with TRBJ2-7; no definite D call. The CDR3 covers 15 residues. Trimming shortened V by 2 bases and J by 3 bases, and 15 bases separated the two germline ends. Per germline, CDR1 SGHRS and CDR2 YFSETQ. The CDR3 reads CASSLKLEGFYEQYF. As DNA, the CDR3 is TGCGCCAGCAGCTTAAAGTTAGAAGGATTCTACGAGCAGTACTTC. The variable domain in full, completed from reference TRBV5-1 and TRBJ2-7, reads KAGVTQTPRYLIKTRGQQVTLSCSPISGHRSVSWYQQTPGQGLQFLFEYFSETQRNKGNFPGRFSGRQFSNSRSEMNVSTLELGDSALYLCASSLKLEGFYEQYFGPGTRLTVT.

Notes on this clonotype: This may be a read error, as it is one base from a much larger clone. J is TRBJ1-6 and V is TRBV19; D remains ambiguous. The CDR3 covers 12 residues. Trimming cost V 6 bases and J 9 bases, with 9 bases left between them. Germline V gives CDR1 LNHDA, CDR2 SQIVND (reference sequence). Here the CDR3 reads CASRYSTSPLHF. The CDR3 DNA reads TGTGCCAGTAGGTATTCCACTTCACCCCTCCACTTT.

By its share, this clonotype is medium-sized (0.01 to 0.1%). The chain uses TRBV29-1 and TRBJ1-1, with D unclear. The V gene lost 3 bases and the J gene lost 0 bases, with 17 bases spanning the gap. The germline CDR1 and CDR2 sequences are SQVTM and ANQGSEA. The CDR3 loop spans 16 amino acids. The CDR3: CSVDPRPGQLNTEAFF. Written as DNA, the CDR3 is TGCAGCGTTGACCCGAGACCCGGCCAGCTGAACACTGAAGCTTTCTTT. Combining the CDR3 with reference TRBV29-1 and TRBJ1-1 gives the whole variable domain SAVISQKPSRDICQRGTSLTIQCQVDSQVTMMFWYRQQPGQSLTLIATANQGSEATYESGFVIDKFPISRPNLTFSTLTVSNMSPEDSSIYLCSVDPRPGQLNTEAFFGQGTRLTVV.

This clonotype was observed at least ten times. The chain couples TRBV27 to TRBJ2-7, with 9 bases lining up with TRBD1. CDR1 MNHEY and CDR2 SMNVEV come from the germline V gene (reference sequence). The CDR3 spans 14 residues. J was trimmed by 2 bases and V by 5 bases; bases with no gene match: 4. CDR3 residues: CASSRTGETYEQYF. Here the CDR3 DNA reads TGTGCCAGCAGTCGGACAGGGGAAACCTACGAGCAGTACTTC.

This clonotype was counted many times. This chain connects TRBV2 to TRBJ2-7; 7 bases align to TRBD2. The CDR3 length is 15 residues. Trimming removed 7 bases from V and 4 bases from J; junction bases left unmatched: 13. Per germline, CDR1 SNHLY and CDR2 FYNNEI. DNA of the CDR3: TGTGCCAGCACCGTCGGGGGGATCGCCCCTTACGAGCAGTACTTC. Amino acids: CASTVGGIAPYEQYF.

In its sample, this clonotype ranks as medium-sized. The V gene is TRBV7-2, the J gene TRBJ2-3; D remains ambiguous. The CDR3 is 16 residues long. Germline V CDR1 and CDR2: SGHTA, FQGNSA. V lost 1 base, J lost 0 bases, and 11 bases lay in between. CDR3: CASSLVVIASTDTQYF. CDR3 in DNA: TGTGCCAGCAGCTTAGTGGTCATTGCAAGCACAGATACGCAGTATTTT. Filled out from reference TRBV7-2 and TRBJ2-3, the complete variable domain reads GAGVSQSPSNKVTEKGKDVELRCDPISGHTALYWYRQSLGQGLEFLIYFQGNSAPDKSGLPSDRFSAERTGGSVSTLTIQRTQQEDSAVYLCASSLVVIASTDTQYFGPGTRLTVL.

A note on this clonotype: A much larger clone lies one base from this, so it may be a read error. The rearrangement links TRBV18 to TRBJ2-7; tentative D call: TRBD2 (7 bases). Germline V lookup: CDR1 KGHSH, CDR2 LQKENI. CDR3 length: 14 residues. Trimming shortened V by 3 bases and J by 4 bases, and 13 bases separated the two germline ends. The CDR3 loop reads CASSPTGGIYEQYF. The DNA of the CDR3 is TGTGCCAGCTCACCCACGGGGGGCATTTACGAGCAGTACTTC.

To note about this clonotype: This may be a read error: a much more frequent sequence differs by one nucleotide. The chain joins TRBV20-1 to TRBJ2-7; D gene unclear. Germline CDR1 reads DFQATT; CDR2 reads SNEGSKA (reference sequence). The CDR3 covers 12 residues. The CDR3 spells CSARDLGYGQYF. CDR3 DNA: TGCAGTGCTAGAGATCTTGGGTACGGGCAGTACTTC.

The gene calls are TRBV28 and TRBJ2-1; maybe TRBD2 (6 bases). This CDR3 comprises 15 residues. V was shortened by 5 bases and J by 9 bases, with 20 bases between the two germline ends. In germline, CDR1 is MDHEN, CDR2 SYDVKM. CDR3 coding DNA: TGTGCCAGCAGTCCCGCGGGACGGCCGGGACTTGAGCAGTTCTTC. It translates to CASSPAGRPGLEQFF.

This clonotype has more than one count but fewer than ten. The chain uses TRBV20-1 and TRBJ2-1, with 8 bases identical to TRBD2. CDR1 and CDR2 (germline): DFQATT, SNEGSKA (reference sequence). Losses at the gene ends were 6 bases for V and 4 bases for J; bases not matched to a gene: 8. CDR3 length equals 14 residues. The CDR3 loop reads CSAPWAGGYNEQFF. Here the CDR3 DNA reads TGCAGTGCCCCTTGGGCGGGAGGTTACAATGAGCAGTTCTTC.

In the case of this clonotype: One end of the junction does not line up with germline, which may come from a read error. J is TRBJ1-1 and V is TRBV20-1; D perhaps matches TRBD1 (6 bases). This CDR3 is built from 14 residues. Germline V gives CDR1 DFQATT, CDR2 SNEGSKA (reference sequence). The CDR3 DNA reads as TGCAGTGCCCTGGGGGGGGGCGACCGCACTGAAGCTCTCTTT. The encoded protein is CSALGGGDRTEALF.

As regards this clonotype: A read error is possible here, since a much larger clone lies one base away. V and J are TRBV10-2 and TRBJ1-1; possible D gene TRBD1, 5 bases. The germline gives CDR1 WSHSY, CDR2 SAAADI. The CDR3 spans 15 residues. The CDR3 nucleotides read TGCGCCAGCAGTGAGTCGCGGGGGTTCAACACTGATGCTTTCTTT. Amino acid sequence: CASSESRGFNTDAFF.

Worth noting for this clonotype: This may arise from a read error, as a much more abundant clone is one base away. A read error is likely, as this CDR3 ends without the conserved phenylalanine or tryptophan. The chain has TRBV20-1 and TRBJ2-1, with a weak D call TRBD2 (5 bases). From germline, CDR1 is DFQATT and CDR2 SNEGSKA (reference sequence). Trimming stripped 3 bases from V and 5 bases from J, with 14 bases between. CDR3 length: 14 residues. The CDR3 DNA reads TGCAGTGCTAGGGGAGACGTGCCGAACAATGAGCAGTTCTCC. This encodes CSARGDVPNNEQFS.

This clonotype is medium-sized in the sample. This chain joins TRBV5-4 and TRBJ2-3; 10 nucleotides agree with TRBD2. Germline V gene sequence: CDR1 SGHNT, CDR2 YYREEE (reference sequence). Losses at the gene ends were 4 bases for V and 2 bases for J; bases not matched to a gene: 4. CDR3 length: 15 residues. CDR3 nucleotides: TGTGCCAGCAGCCCGGGACTAGCGCTCACAGATACGCAGTATTTT. This translates into CASSPGLALTDTQYF.

This clonotype is categorized as medium-sized. This chain links TRBV7-8 with TRBJ2-7, with unresolved D. The germline V gene has CDR1 SGHVS and CDR2 FQNEAQ. V gave up 0 bases and J gave up 3 bases, with 12 bases separating them. This CDR3 comprises 15 residues. The CDR3 DNA follows: TGTGCCAGCAGCTTAGCTCCGGGTCTAAGCTACGAGCAGTACTTC. This encodes CASSLAPGLSYEQYF.

This clonotype qualifies as medium-sized. The rearrangement uses TRBV7-8 and TRBJ1-4; TRBD1 matches at 12 bases. CDR1 is SGHVS, CDR2 FQNEAQ, per germline. Germline trimming cut 4 bases from V and 8 bases from J; bases unmatched to any gene: 8. The CDR3 contains 16 residues. The CDR3 protein is CASSYRDRGPGEKLFF. CDR3 DNA sequence: TGTGCCAGCAGCTACCGGGACAGGGGGCCTGGGGAAAAACTGTTTTTT.

The chain couples TRBV7-9 to TRBJ1-1; D may be TRBD1 (6 bases). Germline loops: CDR1 SEHNR, CDR2 FQNEAQ (reference sequence). Between the trimmed V and J ends, which lost 6 bases and 6 bases, there was a span of 11 bases. The CDR3 has 12 amino acids. CDR3: CASRDSGAEAFF. CDR3 sequence (DNA): TGTGCCAGCAGGGACAGCGGCGCTGAAGCTTTCTTT.